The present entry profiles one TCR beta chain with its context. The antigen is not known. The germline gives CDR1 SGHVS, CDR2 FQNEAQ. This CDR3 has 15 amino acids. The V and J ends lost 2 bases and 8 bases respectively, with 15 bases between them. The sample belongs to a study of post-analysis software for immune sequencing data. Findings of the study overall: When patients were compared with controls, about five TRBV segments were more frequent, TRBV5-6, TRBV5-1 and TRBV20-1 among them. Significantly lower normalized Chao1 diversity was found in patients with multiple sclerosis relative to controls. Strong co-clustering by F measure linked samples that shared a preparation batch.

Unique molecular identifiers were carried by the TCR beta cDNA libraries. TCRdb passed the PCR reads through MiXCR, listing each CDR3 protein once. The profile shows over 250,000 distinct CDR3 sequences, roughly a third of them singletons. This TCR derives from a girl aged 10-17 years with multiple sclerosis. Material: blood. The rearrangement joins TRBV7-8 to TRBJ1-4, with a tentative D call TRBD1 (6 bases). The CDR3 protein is CASSLWDNSREKLFF. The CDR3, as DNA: TGTGCCAGCAGCTTATGGGACAATAGCAGGGAAAAACTGTTTTTT.